This T cell receptor beta chain emerged from a study of monozygotic twins with inflammatory bowel disease. Whole-study results and caveats: In these data, no single strong IBD-associated signal or clonotype received support.

The CDR3 consists of 13 residues. CDR1 is DFQATT and CDR2 is SNEGSKA in the germline V gene (reference sequence). Details on this clonotype: Antigen: not known.

Input per TCR library consisted of around 3,700 ng of total RNA. Eight cDNA synthesis reactions were run for every sample. UMIs that included a 6-nucleotide sample barcode were added by template switching, which took place during cDNA synthesis. With the 5' RACE reads reprocessed, TCRdb shows one record per CDR3 protein and no DNA. The ten most abundant clones cover 2.4% of a sample with over 150,000 distinct CDR3 sequences. Input material: blood. The chain combines TRBV20-1 with TRBJ1-5. The sequence was obtained from a human donor with ulcerative colitis or Crohn's disease, or a healthy co-twin of an affected twin (not recorded which). CDR3 sequence reads: CSARDPSSQPQHF.